One and the same sample provided the 20 T cell receptor beta chains below, sequenced in a study of blood T cell repertoires in COVID-19. The repertoire was sequenced with immunoSEQ multiplex PCR; TCRdb's copy has only in-frame clones and lacks some. The sample has roughly 280,000 clones, approximately 86% seen once. The sequenced sample consisted of peripheral blood. The receptors stem from a man aged 40-55 years with active or convalescent COVID-19.

The CDR3 DNA is TGTGCCAGCAGTGAAGGTCGGGTCAGCAATCAGCCCCAGCATTTT. Amino acids: CASSEGRVSNQPQHF. The chain employs TRBV6-1 and TRBJ1-5; D is undetermined. Germline V gene data show CDR1 as MNHNS and CDR2 as SASEGT. The CDR3 runs 15 residues. V lost 1 base and J lost 1, with 8 bases in between.

The V and J genes are TRBV19 and TRBJ2-1, with 10 bases aligning to TRBD2. The CDR3 runs 18 residues. Germline CDR1 and CDR2: LNHDA and SQIVND (reference sequence). V shed 2 bases, J shed 0 bases, and the junction held 7 bases outside the gene matches. The CDR3 spells CASSILAGAPSSYNEQFF. The CDR3 DNA sequence: TGTGCCAGTAGTATACTAGCGGGGGCCCCGAGCTCCTACAATGAGCAGTTCTTC.

This sequence joins TRBV4-1 and TRBJ2-2, with 9 bases matching TRBD1. Germline CDR1 and CDR2: MGHRA and YSYEKL. The length of the CDR3 is 18 residues. With 3 bases clipped from V and 2 bases from J, the junction kept 10 bases outside the gene matches. This CDR3 reads CASSHSTGTGYNTGELFF. CDR3 bases: TGCGCCAGCAGCCACTCAACCGGGACAGGGTATAACACCGGGGAGCTGTTTTTT.

The V gene is TRBV19, the J gene TRBJ2-5; TRBD1 matches at 9 bases. Trimming took 5 bases from V and 5 from J; bases not matched to a gene: 6. The CDR3 length is 14 residues. Germline V gene data show CDR1 as LNHDA and CDR2 as SQIVND (reference sequence). For the CDR3, the DNA is TGTGCCAGTAGTGCTACAGGGGGCGGGGAGACCCAGTACTTC. This translates into CASSATGGGETQYF.

This chain connects TRBV19 to TRBJ2-2, with D tentatively TRBD1 (6 bases). The CDR3 totals 14 residues. Germline V gene lookup returns CDR1 LNHDA and CDR2 SQIVND (reference sequence). V lost 7 bases, J lost 4 bases, and 13 bases lay in between. In DNA, the CDR3 is TGTGCCAGTAAGGGGGACCGGACCACCGGGGAGCTGTTTTTT. It encodes CASKGDRTTGELFF.

The gene calls are TRBV5-5 and TRBJ1-2; D call uncertain. The germline V gene has CDR1 SGHKS and CDR2 YYEKEE (reference sequence). The CDR3 is 13 residues long. The germline V and J ends were trimmed by 0 bases and 8 bases, with 11 bases remaining between them. The CDR3 nucleotides read TGTGCCAGCAGCTTGGCCCCCCCTGCGGGCTACACCTTC. Translated, it gives CASSLAPPAGYTF.

This chain joins TRBV7-9 and TRBJ1-2; D remains ambiguous. This CDR3 region has 14 residues. V dropped 1 base and J dropped 5 bases, with 11 bases sitting between them. Germline assignment: CDR1 SEHNR and CDR2 FQNEAQ (reference sequence). CDR3 residues: CASSLDYGLYGYTF. CDR3 coding DNA: TGTGCCAGCAGCTTAGATTACGGGTTATATGGCTACACCTTC.

V usage is TRBV7-3 and J usage is TRBJ2-1; possibly TRBD2 for D (5 bases). The CDR3 consists of 12 residues. The germline V gene encodes CDR1 SGHTA and CDR2 FQGTGA. V was pared by 4 bases and J by 9 bases, with 10 bases between. CDR3 sequence (DNA): TGTGCCAGCAGCTCTAGCTGGGGTGAGCAGTTCTTC. Amino acids: CASSSSWGEQFF.

This chain links TRBV28 with TRBJ2-2; 7 bases are a match to TRBD1. Germline loops: CDR1 MDHEN, CDR2 SYDVKM. The CDR3 sequence is 13 residues long. V trimming: 11 bases; J trimming: 0 bases; junction bases outside the gene matches: 3. The CDR3 here is CAVGQPNTGELFF. The CDR3 DNA reads as TGTGCCGTGGGACAGCCGAACACCGGGGAGCTGTTTTTT.

V is TRBV3-1 (or the pseudogene TRBV3-2) and J is TRBJ1-2; weak D call: TRBD1 (6 bases). Trimming cost V 0 bases and J 3 bases, with 14 bases left between them. The CDR3 consists of 16 residues. CDR1 and CDR2 (germline): LGHDT, YNNKEL (reference sequence). In DNA, the CDR3 is TGTGCCAGCAGCCAAGAGGGACAAGGGGGGGACTATGGCTACACCTTC. This gives the protein CASSQEGQGGDYGYTF.

This chain uses TRBV4-1 with TRBJ2-3, with a weak D call TRBD2 (5 bases). V gave up 4 bases and J gave up 2 bases, with 16 bases separating them. Germline CDR1 reads MGHRA; CDR2 reads YSYEKL. This CDR3 region has 16 residues. DNA for the CDR3: TGCGCCAGCAGCCCCCTCCCGGGGTCGGACACAGATACGCAGTATTTT. Encoded protein: CASSPLPGSDTDTQYF.

The genes are TRBV7-9 and TRBJ2-1; 8 nucleotides align to TRBD2. Germline CDR1 SEHNR, CDR2 FQNEAQ (reference sequence). The ends lost 5 bases at V and 8 bases at J; junction bases unmatched: 20. CDR3 length: 18 residues. CDR3 in amino acids: CASSTYLDSLAGKHEQFF. Written as DNA, the CDR3 is TGTGCCAGCAGCACCTACCTCGACAGCTTAGCGGGGAAACATGAGCAGTTCTTC.

CDR3 region: CASSQDSSGTHYEQYF. In nucleotides, the CDR3 is TGTGCCAGCAGCCAAGATTCGAGCGGTACTCACTACGAGCAGTACTTC. This rearrangement joins TRBV4-2 to TRBJ2-7, with a weak D call TRBD2 (5 bases). Germline CDR1 and CDR2: LGHNA and YNFKEQ. The CDR3 spans 16 residues. Between the trimmed V and J ends, which lost 0 bases and 3 bases, there was a span of 15 bases.

This clone has only a few counts. One end of the junction varies from germline; a read error may be responsible. This sequence joins TRBV7-7 and TRBJ2-1, with D possibly being TRBD1 (6 bases). This CDR3 is 15 amino acids long. Germline V gene lookup returns CDR1 SSHAT and CDR2 FNYEAQ (reference sequence). CDR3 sequence reads: CASSLGDNSYNEQFF. In nucleotides, the CDR3 is TGTGCTAGCAGCTTAGGGGACAATTCCTACAATGAGCAGTTCTTC.

This clone was counted a few times. This sequence joins TRBV5-4 and TRBJ2-3; D perhaps matches TRBD1 (5 bases). V was clipped by 0 bases and J by 8 bases, with 16 bases between them. The germline CDR1 and CDR2 sequences are SGHNT and YYREEE (reference sequence). The CDR3 sequence is 15 residues long. CDR3 sequence (DNA): TGTGCCAGCAGCTTGGCGGCAGGGCAACGTAGTACGCAGTATTTT. This encodes CASSLAAGQRSTQYF. Filled out from reference TRBV5-4 and TRBJ2-3, the complete variable domain reads ETGVTQSPTHLIKTRGQQVTLRCSSQSGHNTVSWYQQALGQGPQFIFQYYREEENGRGNFPPRFSGLQFPNYSSELNVNALELDDSALYLCASSLAAGQRSTQYFGPGTRLTVL.

This clone was detected once. This chain links TRBV10-1 with TRBJ2-2; 10 bases map to TRBD1. Trimming cost V 5 bases and J 4 bases; bases outside gene matches: 4. There are 15 residues in the CDR3. Per germline, CDR1 WNHNN and CDR2 SYGVQD (reference sequence). The CDR3 coding sequence is TGCGCCAGCAGTCGGGACAGGGGCCCCACCGGGGAGCTGTTTTTT. As protein: CASSRDRGPTGELFF.

The genes are TRBV18 and TRBJ1-4, with D perhaps matching TRBD1 (6 bases). V shed 1 base and J shed 5 bases, with 11 bases lying between them. Germline V lookup: CDR1 KGHSH, CDR2 LQKENI. This CDR3 spans 15 amino acids. The CDR3 loop reads CASSPRQAENEKLFF. The CDR3 nucleotides read TGTGCCAGCTCACCACGACAGGCCGAGAATGAAAAACTGTTTTTT.

This rearrangement joins TRBV5-4 to TRBJ2-2; D unclear. The V and J ends lost 0 bases and 2 bases respectively, with 5 bases between them. Per the germline V gene, CDR1 is SGHNT and CDR2 is YYREEE (reference sequence). This CDR3 has 14 amino acids. Here the CDR3 reads CASSLGGNTGELFF. CDR3 bases: TGTGCCAGCAGCTTGGGCGGTAACACCGGGGAGCTGTTTTTT.

This clone has more than one count but fewer than ten. V is TRBV10-1 and J is TRBJ1-2, with unresolved D. Germline V gives CDR1 WNHNN, CDR2 SYGVQD (reference sequence). This CDR3 region has 13 residues. V was pared by 3 bases and J by 4 bases, with 9 bases between. The CDR3 DNA is TGCGCCAGCAGTGACCGGGTGGGCTATGGCTACACCTTC. Its protein product is CASSDRVGYGYTF.

V and J are TRBV6-6 and TRBJ2-7; 7 bases fit TRBD1. V lost 3 bases to trimming and J lost 4 bases; unmatched junction nucleotides: 6. Germline assignment: CDR1 MNHNY and CDR2 SVGAGI (reference sequence). There are 14 residues in the CDR3. The CDR3 here is CASSYGQVAYEQYF. In nucleotides, the CDR3 is TGTGCCAGCAGTTATGGACAGGTTGCTTACGAGCAGTACTTC.